This entry lists 26 T cell receptor beta chains sequenced from one sample in a study of graft-versus-host responses after intestinal transplantation. Using immunoSEQ multiplex PCR, the repertoire was profiled, and TCRdb retains in-frame clones only, with some absent. The sample yields over 100,000 clones, approximately 95% seen once. Antigens for these TCRs are unknown. Material: unstimulated CD8+ T cells sorted from spleen or lymph node cells, obtained before intestinal transplant. These receptor sequences come from a human donor who received an intestinal transplant.

The V gene is TRBV7-9, the J gene TRBJ2-2, with D unclear. Per germline, CDR1 SEHNR and CDR2 FQNEAQ (reference sequence). The CDR3 spans 13 residues. Trimming took off 1 base at V and 3 bases at J, with 3 bases between the two ends. The CDR3 protein is CASSLVDTGELFF. The CDR3 nucleotides read TGTGCCAGCAGCTTAGTGGACACCGGGGAGCTGTTTTTT.

This clone occurred once. The rearrangement uses TRBV6-5 and TRBJ2-3; D remains ambiguous. CDR1 is MNHEY, CDR2 SVGAGI, per germline. The germline V and J ends were trimmed by 5 bases and 2 bases, with 14 bases remaining between them. This CDR3 region has 15 residues. The CDR3 DNA reads as TGTGCCAGCAGTAACCGAGGAAGCCCCACAGATACGCAGTATTTT. Amino acid sequence: CASSNRGSPTDTQYF.

The chain uses TRBV10-3 and TRBJ1-5; TRBD1 matches 7 bases. V shed 6 bases, J shed 7 bases, and the junction held 12 bases outside the gene matches. CDR3 length: 15 amino acids. Germline CDR1 is ENHRY and CDR2 is SYGVKD. The CDR3 sequence: CAISTTGDPWQPQHF. The CDR3 DNA follows: TGTGCCATCAGCACTACAGGGGACCCCTGGCAGCCCCAGCATTTT.

The rearrangement links TRBV7-9 to TRBJ1-1; D might be TRBD1 (5 bases). This CDR3 region has 14 residues. Trimming removed 5 bases at V and 5 bases at J, with 15 bases between. Germline V gene data show CDR1 as SEHNR and CDR2 as FQNEAQ (reference sequence). CDR3 DNA: TGTGCCAGCAGCCCACAGGCATATGGGACTGAAGCTTTCTTT. Amino acid sequence: CASSPQAYGTEAFF.

J is TRBJ2-3 and V is TRBV7-3; 11 positions agree with TRBD2. From germline, CDR1 is SGHTA and CDR2 FQGTGA. The CDR3 runs to 15 residues. The trim removed 5 bases at V and 2 bases at J, leaving 3 bases unmatched. The CDR3 spells CASSRTSGYTDTQYF. Here the CDR3 DNA reads TGTGCCAGCAGCAGGACTAGCGGGTACACAGATACGCAGTATTTT.

This clone was seen a single time. The chain is built from TRBV9 and TRBJ1-2; no clear D. Germline V gene data show CDR1 as SGDLS and CDR2 as YYNGEE. The CDR3 covers 15 residues. V lost 0 bases to trimming and J lost 5 bases, with 14 bases between them. The CDR3 loop is CASSVGDPREYGYTF. CDR3 sequence (DNA): TGTGCCAGCAGCGTAGGAGACCCGAGAGAATATGGCTACACCTTC.

Remarks on this clone: Other DNA sequences of this sample code for an identical CDR3. The rearrangement joins TRBV7-9 to TRBJ1-1; D not resolved. Looked up from germline, CDR1 is SEHNR and CDR2 is FQNEAQ (reference sequence). The CDR3 has 12 amino acids. Trimming left V 5 bases short and J 5 bases short, with 9 bases between. This CDR3 reads CASSLGVTEAFF. The CDR3 nucleotides read TGTGCCAGCAGCCTCGGGGTGACTGAAGCTTTCTTT.

The chain is built from TRBV14 and TRBJ2-1; possible D gene TRBD2, 5 bases. Looked up from germline, CDR1 is SGHDN and CDR2 is FVKESK. Trimming removed 5 bases from V and 0 bases from J, with 20 bases in between. This CDR3 comprises 18 residues. CDR3 in amino acids: CASSEVRGDYFSYNEQFF. In nucleotides, the CDR3 is TGTGCCAGCAGCGAAGTACGAGGCGACTATTTCTCCTACAATGAGCAGTTCTTC.

This chain connects TRBV9 to TRBJ2-5, with TRBD1 matching 8 bases. The J call may be wrong; the DNA end is better matched by TRBJ2-7. The CDR3 totals 13 residues. Germline V gives CDR1 SGDLS, CDR2 YYNGEE. CDR3 amino acids: CASSPDRGYEQYF. Written as DNA, the CDR3 is TGTGCCAGCAGCCCCGACAGGGGCTACGAGCAGTACTTC.

The genes are TRBV19 and TRBJ2-7, with 7 bases that match TRBD2. The germline V gene encodes CDR1 LNHDA and CDR2 SQIVND (reference sequence). The ends lost 2 bases at V and 6 bases at J; junction bases unmatched: 10. This CDR3 is built from 15 residues. CDR3 amino acids: CASSINAGAGGEQYF. The CDR3 region has the DNA TGTGCCAGTAGTATAAATGCGGGAGCCGGCGGCGAGCAGTACTTC.

V gene TRBV28 combines with J gene TRBJ1-5, with 8 bases lining up with TRBD1. The CDR3 has 16 amino acids. V lost 2 bases and J lost 6; bases outside the gene matches: 9. Germline V gives CDR1 MDHEN, CDR2 SYDVKM. The CDR3 sequence: CASSLPDRGLGQPQHF. The CDR3 DNA reads TGTGCCAGCAGTTTACCCGACAGGGGTTTGGGTCAGCCCCAGCATTTT.

As regards this clone: Other nucleotide sequences from this sample produce the same CDR3. The chain couples TRBV4-1 to TRBJ1-1; the D is unclear. The CDR3 is 14 amino acids. CDR1 is MGHRA, CDR2 YSYEKL, per germline. The germline V and J ends were trimmed by 1 base and 0 bases, with 6 bases remaining between them. The chain's CDR3 is CASSQGRVNTEAFF. DNA for the CDR3: TGCGCCAGCAGCCAAGGTCGAGTGAACACTGAAGCTTTCTTT.

This chain joins TRBV7-6 and TRBJ2-5; D might be TRBD1 (6 bases). TRBJ2-7 explains the end of the DNA better; the J call may be wrong. The germline CDR1 and CDR2 sequences are SGHVS and FNYEAQ. This CDR3 contains 13 residues. CDR3 region: CASSLGDNNEQYF. DNA for the CDR3: TGTGCCAGCAGCTTAGGGGACAATAACGAGCAGTACTTC.

J is TRBJ1-1 and V is TRBV5-5, with D unresolved. This CDR3 has 15 residues. Looked up from germline, CDR1 is SGHKS and CDR2 is YYEKEE (reference sequence). Trimming pared 2 bases from V and 0 bases from J, leaving 11 bases between. This CDR3 is CASSLAVSLNTEAFF. In DNA, the CDR3 is TGTGCCAGCAGCTTAGCGGTCAGCCTGAACACTGAAGCTTTCTTT.

The rearrangement links TRBV6-6 to TRBJ2-1, with a possible D match to TRBD2 (5 bases). The germline V gene has CDR1 MNHNY and CDR2 SVGAGI (reference sequence). The V gene lost 5 bases and the J gene lost 2 bases, with 13 bases spanning the gap. This CDR3 region has 15 residues. DNA of the CDR3: TGTGCCAGCAGTCCCTGGGCCGGGACCTACAATGAGCAGTTCTTC. This sequence encodes CASSPWAGTYNEQFF.

This clone has only a few counts. The chain uses TRBV9 and TRBJ1-1; the D is unclear. From germline, CDR1 is SGDLS and CDR2 YYNGEE. V was shortened by 2 bases and J by 4 bases, with 9 bases between the two germline ends. This CDR3 region has 13 residues. For the CDR3, the DNA is TGTGCCAGCAGCGTTGGGCGCAGCACTGAAGCTTTCTTT. Translating gives CASSVGRSTEAFF.

Concerning this clone itself: Other DNA sequences in this specimen translate into the identical CDR3. This chain joins TRBV5-6 and TRBJ2-7, with 9 bases identical to TRBD1. Per the germline V gene, CDR1 is SGHDT and CDR2 is YYEEEE. V was clipped by 4 bases and J by 3 bases; unmatched bases: 8. CDR3 length: 15 amino acids. DNA of the CDR3: TGTGCCAGCAGCGACAGGGGGAAGGGCCTCTACGAGCAGTACTTC. Its protein product is CASSDRGKGLYEQYF.

The genes are TRBV5-1 and TRBJ2-2, with TRBD2 matching 13 bases. V shed 4 bases, J shed 3 bases, and the junction held 9 bases outside the gene matches. Per the germline V gene, CDR1 is SGHRS and CDR2 is YFSETQ. This CDR3 spans 18 amino acids. The DNA of the CDR3 is TGCGCCAGCAGCATCACTAGCGGGAGGGCCTATGACACCGGGGAGCTGTTTTTT. As protein: CASSITSGRAYDTGELFF.

The chain carries TRBV7-9 and TRBJ2-7; 8 bases map to TRBD2. Germline V gene lookup returns CDR1 SEHNR and CDR2 FQNEAQ (reference sequence). The CDR3 is 15 amino acids. V dropped 5 bases and J dropped 2; count of bases not matched to a gene: 8. The CDR3 nucleotides read TGTGCCAGCAGCCCACCAAGCGGGAGTGCCTACGAGCAGTACTTC. This sequence encodes CASSPPSGSAYEQYF.

This chain connects TRBV2 to TRBJ2-7; TRBD1 or TRBD2 may be the D gene (5 bases each). V gave up 5 bases and J gave up 2 bases, with 10 bases separating them. This CDR3 contains 13 residues. Germline V CDR1 and CDR2: SNHLY, FYNNEI. This CDR3 is CASSTGTTYEQYF. The DNA for the CDR3 is TGTGCCAGCAGTACCGGGACCACCTACGAGCAGTACTTC.

The chain recombines TRBV11-1 with TRBJ2-7; TRBD2 is a possible D gene (6 bases). The CDR3 spans 15 residues. Germline V gives CDR1 SGHAT, CDR2 FQDESV (reference sequence). Trimming stripped 5 bases from V and 3 bases from J, with 17 bases between. The CDR3 loop reads CASSPYPGLGYEQYF. CDR3 DNA sequence: TGTGCCAGCAGCCCCTATCCGGGACTGGGCTACGAGCAGTACTTC.

The chain joins TRBV4-1 to TRBJ2-3; 8 nucleotides line up with TRBD1. V shed 4 bases and J 2 bases; nucleotides not matched to a gene: 11. This CDR3 comprises 17 residues. The germline V gene encodes CDR1 MGHRA and CDR2 YSYEKL. The CDR3 is CASSPRLGQGYTDTQYF. The CDR3 DNA reads TGCGCCAGCAGCCCCCGCCTTGGACAGGGCTACACAGATACGCAGTATTTT.

The chain joins TRBV21-1 to TRBJ2-7; TRBD1 is the table's D call and was not checked against the DNA. TRBV21-1 is a documented pseudogene. The CDR3 spans 20 residues. For the CDR3, the DNA is TGTGCCAGCAGCAAAAGCCAACCAGAAAATCCAGAGCTGGGGCCGGATGAGCAGTACTTC. Translation gives CASSKSQPENPELGPDEQYF.

This clone was seen a single time. The chain recombines TRBV29-1 with TRBJ2-3, with 8 positions matching TRBD2. Germline assignment: CDR1 SQVTM and CDR2 ANQGSEA. V was pared by 3 bases and J by 0 bases, with 5 bases of the junction left unmatched. This CDR3 spans 15 amino acids. The CDR3 loop reads CSVDSAGASTDTQYF. CDR3 nucleotides: TGCAGCGTTGACTCAGCGGGGGCTAGCACAGATACGCAGTATTTT.

This clone appeared a few times. The chain couples TRBV11-3 to TRBJ2-7; a weak D match, TRBD2 (6 bases). V was cut by 5 bases and J by 5 bases, with 10 bases left in between. CDR1 is SGHNT and CDR2 is YENEEA in the germline V gene. The CDR3 has 12 amino acids. CDR3 DNA sequence: TGTGCCAGCAGCCTTCGCGGGAACGAGCAGTACTTC. This sequence encodes CASSLRGNEQYF.

V gene TRBV28 combines with J gene TRBJ1-1, with D possibly TRBD1 on 5 matching bases. V was pared by 3 bases and J by 6 bases, with 11 bases between. CDR1 and CDR2 from the germline V gene are MDHEN and SYDVKM. There are 13 residues in the CDR3. CDR3 sequence: CASSFWGNAEAFF. CDR3 coding DNA: TGTGCCAGCAGTTTTTGGGGGAATGCTGAAGCTTTCTTT.